This entry lists 19 T cell receptor beta chains sequenced from one sample in a study of cytomegalovirus exposure and HLA in healthy donors. Some clones are missing from TCRdb's copy, which holds only in-frame ones; the method was immunoSEQ multiplex PCR. The sample contains some 330,000 clones, around 86% of which appear only once. The sequencing input was PBMCs. The receptor set was obtained from a woman between 18 and 29 years old in good health and CMV-seronegative.

This clone was counted once. This chain connects TRBV29-1 to TRBJ1-2; D might be TRBD1 (5 bases). Germline CDR1 reads SQVTM; CDR2 reads ANQGSEA. CDR3 size: 15 residues. V lost 7 bases, J lost 7 bases, and 25 bases lay in between. The CDR3 DNA sequence: TGCAGCGGCACCAACCCGACAGACGAATATGGTGGCTACACCTTC. Translating it yields CSGTNPTDEYGGYTF.

The chain combines TRBV30 with TRBJ2-3, with 8 bases that match TRBD1. Germline V CDR1 and CDR2: GTSNPN, SVGIG (reference sequence). V gave up 2 bases and J gave up 0 bases; unmatched junction bases: 7. CDR3 length: 16 residues. The CDR3 coding sequence is TGTGCCTGGAGTTCTGGACAGGGCCTTAGCACAGATACGCAGTATTTT. This encodes CAWSSGQGLSTDTQYF. The full variable domain, rest sourced from reference TRBV30 and TRBJ2-3, is SQTIHQWPATLVQPVGSPLSLECTVEGTSNPNLYWYRQAAGRGLQLLFYSVGIGQISSEVPQNLSASRPQDRQFILSSKKLLLSDSGFYLCAWSSGQGLSTDTQYFGPGTRLTVL.

The rearrangement joins TRBV29-1 to TRBJ2-7; 10 bases match TRBD1. CDR1 is SQVTM, CDR2 ANQGSEA, per germline. This CDR3 comprises 13 residues. The junction had 4 bases not matched to a gene; V was cut back by 5 bases and J by 3 bases. The CDR3 bases are TGCAGCGTTTCGGGACAGGGGAACTACGAGCAGTACTTC. Translated, it gives CSVSGQGNYEQYF.

This clone was detected only a few times. The chain joins TRBV7-6 to TRBJ2-1, with a weak D call TRBD1 (6 bases). Germline assignment: CDR1 SGHVS and CDR2 FNYEAQ. V was shortened by 1 base and J by 0 bases, with 10 bases between the two germline ends. The CDR3 has 16 amino acids. The CDR3, as DNA: TGTGCCAGCAGCTTAGGGACAGCGAGCTCCTACAATGAGCAGTTCTTC. Translation: CASSLGTASSYNEQFF.

This clone was counted between two and nine times. The chain couples TRBV20-1 to TRBJ1-2, with D tentatively TRBD1 (5 bases). V was cut by 4 bases and J by 8 bases, with 8 bases left in between. Per the germline V gene, CDR1 is DFQATT and CDR2 is SNEGSKA (reference sequence). There are 10 residues in the CDR3. CDR3 residues: CSAIKGGYTF. CDR3 sequence (DNA): TGCAGTGCTATCAAGGGGGGCTACACCTTC.

As regards this clone: The same CDR3 is also encoded by other DNA sequences in this sample. This chain connects TRBV29-1 to TRBJ1-1; D is uncertain. The CDR3 length is 13 residues. Germline-derived CDR1 and CDR2 are SQVTM and ANQGSEA. Trimming pared 3 bases from V and 0 bases from J, leaving 8 bases between. The CDR3 DNA reads TGCAGCGTTGAGGCCCAGATGAACACTGAAGCTTTCTTT. As protein: CSVEAQMNTEAFF.

This clone is medium-sized (0.01 to 0.1%) within its sample. The rearrangement uses TRBV2 and TRBJ2-2, with TRBD2 identical over 7 bases. The CDR3 runs to 14 residues. The germline gives CDR1 SNHLY, CDR2 FYNNEI. The V gene end was trimmed by 7 bases and the J gene end by 4 bases; junction bases not matched to a gene: 6. The CDR3: CASKGWEGTGELFF. DNA for the CDR3: TGTGCCAGCAAGGGTTGGGAGGGCACCGGGGAGCTGTTTTTT.

This rearrangement joins TRBV18 to TRBJ2-1, with 7 bases identical to TRBD1. The CDR3 contains 15 residues. From germline, CDR1 is KGHSH and CDR2 LQKENI. With 3 bases clipped from V and 5 bases from J, the junction kept 7 bases outside the gene matches. CDR3 protein: CASSPGQTKNNEQFF. The CDR3 DNA is TGTGCCAGCTCACCGGGACAGACCAAGAACAATGAGCAGTTCTTC.

The rearrangement joins TRBV6-6 to TRBJ2-7; 13 bases align to TRBD2. Trimming cost V 0 bases and J 6 bases; bases outside gene matches: 2. There are 15 residues in the CDR3. The germline V gene encodes CDR1 MNHNY and CDR2 SVGAGI (reference sequence). CDR3 sequence: CASSYSLAGGSEQYF. CDR3 bases: TGTGCCAGCAGTTACTCACTAGCGGGAGGGTCCGAGCAGTACTTC.

This clone was observed a single time. The chain recombines TRBV7-9 with TRBJ1-1; possibly TRBD1 for D (6 bases). Germline values: CDR1 SEHNR, CDR2 FQNEAQ (reference sequence). Between the trimmed V and J ends, which lost 8 bases and 2 bases, there was a span of 12 bases. CDR3 size: 13 residues. The CDR3 here is CASSQQGNTEAFF. The CDR3 bases are TGTGCCAGCTCTCAACAGGGAAACACTGAAGCTTTCTTT.

The chain carries TRBV4-2 and TRBJ2-3; 8 bases fit TRBD1. Losses at the gene ends were 2 bases for V and 2 bases for J; bases not matched to a gene: 9. The germline V gene encodes CDR1 LGHNA and CDR2 YNFKEQ. The CDR3 is 17 amino acids. CDR3 residues: CASSQPTDRGITDTQYF. Here the CDR3 DNA reads TGTGCCAGCAGCCAACCCACCGACAGGGGAATCACAGATACGCAGTATTTT.

With regard to this clone: This same CDR3 is encoded by further DNA sequences in the sample. The chain recombines TRBV6-5 with TRBJ2-2, with 7 bases matching TRBD2. V was pared by 3 bases and J by 1 base, with 2 bases of the junction left unmatched. CDR1 is MNHEY, CDR2 SVGAGI, per germline. This CDR3 contains 15 residues. CDR3 in DNA: TGTGCCAGCAGTTATGCGGGGGAGAACACCGGGGAGCTGTTTTTT. Encoded protein: CASSYAGENTGELFF.

The chain employs TRBV9 and TRBJ2-5; 7 bases fit TRBD2. Germline lookup yields CDR1 SGDLS and CDR2 YYNGEE. The CDR3 has 14 residues. Trimming took 2 bases from V and 5 from J; bases not matched to a gene: 6. CDR3 sequence reads: CASSVGGSGETQYF. CDR3 DNA: TGTGCCAGCAGCGTGGGCGGGAGTGGGGAGACCCAGTACTTC.

The V and J genes are TRBV6-1 and TRBJ2-7, with D perhaps TRBD1 (6 bases). CDR1 and CDR2 from the germline V gene are MNHNS and SASEGT. V was shortened by 4 bases and J by 3 bases, with 19 bases between the two germline ends. The CDR3 is made up of 16 amino acids. The CDR3 loop reads CASSGRQDMYDYEQYF. Written as DNA, the CDR3 is TGTGCCAGCAGTGGTAGACAGGATATGTACGACTACGAGCAGTACTTC.

The V call is TRBV2, the J call TRBJ1-5; weak D call: TRBD1 (5 bases). Per the germline V gene, CDR1 is SNHLY and CDR2 is FYNNEI. The CDR3 runs to 14 residues. V was cut by 9 bases and J by 0 bases, with 12 bases left in between. Here the CDR3 DNA reads TGTGCCAGTCGACAGACTTATAGCAATCAGCCCCAGCATTTT. It specifies CASRQTYSNQPQHF.

The rearrangement uses TRBV9 and TRBJ1-2; 8 positions match TRBD1. V dropped 6 bases and J dropped 1; count of bases not matched to a gene: 8. Germline CDR1 and CDR2: SGDLS and YYNGEE. The CDR3 totals 15 residues. CDR3 DNA sequence: TGTGCCAGCACCCCCCGGACAGGGTATAACTATGGCTACACCTTC. This encodes CASTPRTGYNYGYTF.

The chain combines TRBV7-9 with TRBJ2-1; D not certain. This CDR3 is 12 amino acids long. The germline V gene has CDR1 SEHNR and CDR2 FQNEAQ (reference sequence). V was clipped by 5 bases and J by 9 bases, with 11 bases between them. CDR3 sequence: CASSPALSEQFF. The CDR3 DNA reads as TGTGCCAGCAGCCCCGCCCTGAGTGAGCAGTTCTTC.

This clone was counted a single time. V is TRBV5-1 and J is TRBJ2-7, with D possibly being TRBD2 (6 bases). The CDR3 is 14 amino acids. CDR1 and CDR2 from the germline V gene are SGHRS and YFSETQ. The V gene lost 4 bases and the J gene lost 2 bases, with 13 bases spanning the gap. CDR3 DNA sequence: TGCGCCAGCAGCCCGGAGGCTAGCGCCTACGAGCAGTACTTC. It codes for CASSPEASAYEQYF.

The CDR3 protein is CASSWGRDRAAYEQYF. The CDR3, as DNA: TGCGCCAGCAGCTGGGGCCGGGACAGGGCGGCCTACGAGCAGTACTTC. This rearrangement joins TRBV5-1 to TRBJ2-7, with 9 nucleotides matching TRBD1. This CDR3 has 16 amino acids. Germline V gene data show CDR1 as SGHRS and CDR2 as YFSETQ. V shed 3 bases, J shed 2 bases, and the junction held 9 bases outside the gene matches.